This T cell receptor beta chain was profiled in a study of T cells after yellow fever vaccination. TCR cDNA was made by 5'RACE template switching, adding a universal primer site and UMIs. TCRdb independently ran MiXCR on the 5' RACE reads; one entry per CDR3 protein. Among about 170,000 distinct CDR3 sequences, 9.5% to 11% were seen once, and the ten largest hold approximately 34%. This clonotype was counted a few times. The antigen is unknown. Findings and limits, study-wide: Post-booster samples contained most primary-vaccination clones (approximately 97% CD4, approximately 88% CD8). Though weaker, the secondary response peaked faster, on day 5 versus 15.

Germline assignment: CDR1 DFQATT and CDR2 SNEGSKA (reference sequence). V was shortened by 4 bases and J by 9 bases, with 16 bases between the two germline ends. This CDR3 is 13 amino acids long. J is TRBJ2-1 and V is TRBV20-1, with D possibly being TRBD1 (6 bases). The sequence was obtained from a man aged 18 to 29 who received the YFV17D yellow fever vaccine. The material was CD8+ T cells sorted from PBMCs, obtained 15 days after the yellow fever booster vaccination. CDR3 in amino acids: CSATGDTNLEQFF. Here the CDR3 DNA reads TGCAGTGCTACAGGGGACACTAACCTTGAGCAGTTCTTC.